The text below deals with one T cell receptor (beta chain). Its antigen is not identified. The data originate from a study of CXCR3-negative and CXCR3-positive naive CD8 T cells. Background on the study: Each library gave roughly 1.6 +/- 0.3 million of roughly 130 million TRB reads. Broader study findings: Similar TRBV-TRBJ usage characterized naive CXCR3-negative and CXCR3-positive cells; memory cells differed. CXCR3-negative naive cells had less hydrophobic TRB CDR3s than did CXCR3-positive naive cells.

From germline, CDR1 is MNHEY and CDR2 SVGEGT. The length of the CDR3 is 15 residues. All TRB cDNA libraries came from 5' RACE performed with UMI labels. TCRdb reprocessed the 5' RACE reads and stores each CDR3 protein as one record, lacking DNA. The sample table includes tens of thousands of distinct CDR3 sequences. The clonotype comes from a human donor in good health. Some clones in this sample may be carry-over from other donors' samples. Source material: naive CXCR3+ CD8+ T cells from blood. Subset here: CD45RO-CCR7+CD27+CD95- naive CD8+ T cells expressing CXCR3 (TNR3+). V usage is TRBV6-2 or TRBV6-3 and J usage is TRBJ2-2; TCRdb's assignment of TRBD1 cannot be checked, as there is no DNA. Here the CDR3 reads CASTPGTGDTGELFF.